The subject of this entry is one TCR beta chain. Its antigen is still unknown. Trimming removed 6 bases from V and 5 bases from J; junction bases left unmatched: 5. This CDR3 has 13 amino acids. The germline gives CDR1 MNHEY, CDR2 SMNVEV (reference sequence). The data derive from a study of T cells in Graves' hyperthyroidism and ophthalmopathy. Study at large: The blood sample was taken at first diagnosis, before treatment began.

It was RNA transcripts that yielded the amplified TCR beta CDR3 regions. The study used the HTBI primer set for a first-round RT-PCR of the TCR CDR3. TCRdb ran MiXCR on the multiplex PCR reads and lists one entry per CDR3 protein. This table has 450,000 to 500,000 distinct CDR3 sequences, 22% appearing once. General observations from the study: By a 13 V-J model, ophthalmopathy was set apart from stable hyperthyroidism. Most thyroid clonotypes that were expanded above 0.001 also turned up in blood.

The clonotype comes from a woman between 65 and 79 years old with Graves' ophthalmopathy. The specimen sequenced was blood. V gene TRBV27 combines with J gene TRBJ2-7; 9 nucleotides match TRBD2. Here the CDR3 DNA reads TGTGCCAGCAGAGTCGCGGGAGGGAACGAGCAGTACTTC. It yields the protein CASRVAGGNEQYF.